The clone carrying this TCR beta chain was picked up many times. Its antigen is not known. In the study's own analysis: Filtering was not the same, since immunoSEQ gave junction-only sequences without quality scores. Method: immunoSEQ multiplex PCR; TCRdb's copy keeps in-frame clones and lacks some. V, J and clone size reflect that table, while D and trimming were determined from the DNA. This sample has approximately 120,000 clones, with under 70% found just once. With 6 bases clipped from V and 7 bases from J, the junction kept 6 bases outside the gene matches. Germline CDR1 is MDHEN and CDR2 is SYDVKM. The CDR3 totals 15 residues. This specimen belongs to a study of shared clonotypes between healthy human individuals. Study outcomes and limitations: How much donors shared clonotypes was expected to be affected by sequencing depth.

The sequenced material came from memory CD8+ T cells sorted from blood. The sample's subset: CD45RO+ cells pooled with CCR7-negative TemRA cells. The chain links TRBV28 to TRBJ1-6; 10 bases fit TRBD1. This TCR came from a woman in her twenties or thirties in good health. The CDR3 loop is CASRDWDRGNSPLHF. The CDR3 DNA reads as TGTGCCAGCAGGGACTGGGACAGGGGAAATTCACCCCTCCACTTT.